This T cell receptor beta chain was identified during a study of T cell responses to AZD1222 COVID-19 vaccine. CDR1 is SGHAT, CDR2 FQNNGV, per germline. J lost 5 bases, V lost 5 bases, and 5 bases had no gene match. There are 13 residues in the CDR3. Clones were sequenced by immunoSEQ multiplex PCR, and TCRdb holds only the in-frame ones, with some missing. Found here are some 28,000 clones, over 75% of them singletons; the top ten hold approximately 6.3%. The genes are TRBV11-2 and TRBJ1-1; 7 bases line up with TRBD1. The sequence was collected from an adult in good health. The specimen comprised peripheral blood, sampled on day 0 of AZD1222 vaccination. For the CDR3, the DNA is TGTGCCAGCAGCCAACAGACAGGGACTGAAGCTTTCTTT. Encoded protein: CASSQQTGTEAFF. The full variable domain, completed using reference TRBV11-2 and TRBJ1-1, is EAGVAQSPRYKIIEKRQSVAFWCNPISGHATLYWYQQILGQGPKLLIQFQNNGVVDDSQLPKDRFSAERLKGVDSTLKIQPAKLEDSAVYLCASSQQTGTEAFFGQGTRLTVV.